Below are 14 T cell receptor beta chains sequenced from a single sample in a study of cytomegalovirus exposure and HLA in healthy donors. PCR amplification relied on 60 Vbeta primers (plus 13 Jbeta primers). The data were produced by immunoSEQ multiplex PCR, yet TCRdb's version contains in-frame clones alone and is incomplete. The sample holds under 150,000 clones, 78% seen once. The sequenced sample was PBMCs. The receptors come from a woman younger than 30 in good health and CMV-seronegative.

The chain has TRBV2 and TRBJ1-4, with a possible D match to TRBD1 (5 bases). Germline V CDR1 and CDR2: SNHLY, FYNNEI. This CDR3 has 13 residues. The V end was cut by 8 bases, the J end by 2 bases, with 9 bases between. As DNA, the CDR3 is TGTGCCAGCGGCAGGGTGACTAATGAAAAACTGTTTTTT. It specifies CASGRVTNEKLFF.

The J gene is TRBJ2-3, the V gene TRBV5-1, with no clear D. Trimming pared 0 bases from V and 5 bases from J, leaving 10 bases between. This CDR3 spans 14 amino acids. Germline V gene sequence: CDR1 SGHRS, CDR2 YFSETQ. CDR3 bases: TGCGCCAGCAGCTTGGCAGAGACACAAGATACGCAGTATTTT. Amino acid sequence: CASSLAETQDTQYF.

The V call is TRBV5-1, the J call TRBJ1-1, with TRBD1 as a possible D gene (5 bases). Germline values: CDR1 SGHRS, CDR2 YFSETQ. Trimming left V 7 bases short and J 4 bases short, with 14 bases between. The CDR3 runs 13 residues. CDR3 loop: CASASWGGTEAFF. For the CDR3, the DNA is TGCGCCAGCGCCTCATGGGGGGGCACTGAAGCTTTCTTT. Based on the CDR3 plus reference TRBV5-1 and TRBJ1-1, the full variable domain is KAGVTQTPRYLIKTRGQQVTLSCSPISGHRSVSWYQQTPGQGLQFLFEYFSETQRNKGNFPGRFSGRQFSNSRSEMNVSTLELGDSALYLCASASWGGTEAFFGQGTRLTVV.

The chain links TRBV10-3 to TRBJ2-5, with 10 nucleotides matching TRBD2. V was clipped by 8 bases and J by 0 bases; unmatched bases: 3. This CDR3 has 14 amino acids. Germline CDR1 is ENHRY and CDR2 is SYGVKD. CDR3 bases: TGTGCCATCCGGACTAGCGGCCACCAAGAGACCCAGTACTTC. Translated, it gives CAIRTSGHQETQYF.

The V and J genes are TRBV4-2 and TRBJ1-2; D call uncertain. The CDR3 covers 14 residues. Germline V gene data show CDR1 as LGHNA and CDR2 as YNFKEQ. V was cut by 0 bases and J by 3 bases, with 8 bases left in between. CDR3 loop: CASSQDGNHYGYTF. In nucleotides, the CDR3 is TGTGCCAGCAGCCAAGATGGCAACCACTATGGCTACACCTTC.

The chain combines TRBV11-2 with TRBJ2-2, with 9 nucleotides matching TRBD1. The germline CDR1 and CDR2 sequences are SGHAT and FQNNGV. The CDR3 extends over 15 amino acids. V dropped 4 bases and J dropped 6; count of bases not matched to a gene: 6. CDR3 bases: TGTGCCAGCAGCTCCGGGACAGGGTGGGCCGGGGAGCTGTTTTTT. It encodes CASSSGTGWAGELFF.

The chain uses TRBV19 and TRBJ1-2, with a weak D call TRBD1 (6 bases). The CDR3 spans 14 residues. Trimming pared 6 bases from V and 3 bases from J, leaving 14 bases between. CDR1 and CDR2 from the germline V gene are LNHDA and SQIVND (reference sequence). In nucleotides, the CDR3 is TGTGCCAGTAGGAGGGGGGGCAACGACTATGGCTACACCTTC. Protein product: CASRRGGNDYGYTF.

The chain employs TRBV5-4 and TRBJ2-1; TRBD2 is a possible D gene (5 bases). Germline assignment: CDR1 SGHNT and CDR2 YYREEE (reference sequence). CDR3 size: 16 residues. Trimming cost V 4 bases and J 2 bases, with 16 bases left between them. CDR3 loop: CASSNGGHTTYNEQFF. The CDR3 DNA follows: TGTGCCAGCAGCAATGGAGGCCATACTACCTACAATGAGCAGTTCTTC. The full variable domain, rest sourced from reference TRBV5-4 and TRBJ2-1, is ETGVTQSPTHLIKTRGQQVTLRCSSQSGHNTVSWYQQALGQGPQFIFQYYREEENGRGNFPPRFSGLQFPNYSSELNVNALELDDSALYLCASSNGGHTTYNEQFFGPGTRLTVL.

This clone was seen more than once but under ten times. The CDR3 DNA reads as TGTGCCAGCAGTCCAGGGTTCCCCAAAAACATTCAGTACTTC. This translates into CASSPGFPKNIQYF. The chain links TRBV2 to TRBJ2-4; D is possibly TRBD1 (5 bases). The CDR3 has 14 amino acids. V gave up 5 bases and J gave up 2 bases, with 10 bases separating them. Germline assignment: CDR1 SNHLY and CDR2 FYNNEI.

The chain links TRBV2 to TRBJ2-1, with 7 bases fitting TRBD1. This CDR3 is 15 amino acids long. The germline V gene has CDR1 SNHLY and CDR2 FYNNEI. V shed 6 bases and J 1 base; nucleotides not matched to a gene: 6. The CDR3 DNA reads TGTGCCAGCAGACTTGACAGGGAATCCTACAATGAGCAGTTCTTC. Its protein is CASRLDRESYNEQFF.

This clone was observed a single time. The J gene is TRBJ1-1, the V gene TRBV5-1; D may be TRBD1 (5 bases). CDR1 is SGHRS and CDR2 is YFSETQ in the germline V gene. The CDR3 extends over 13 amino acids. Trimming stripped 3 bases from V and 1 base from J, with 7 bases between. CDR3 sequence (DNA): TGCGCCAGCAGCTCTACAGGGAACACTGAAGCTTTCTTT. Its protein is CASSSTGNTEAFF.

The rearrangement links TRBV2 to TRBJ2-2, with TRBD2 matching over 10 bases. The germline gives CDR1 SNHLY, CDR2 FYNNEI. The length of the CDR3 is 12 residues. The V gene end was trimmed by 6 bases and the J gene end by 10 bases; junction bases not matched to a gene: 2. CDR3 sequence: CASRGTSEELFF. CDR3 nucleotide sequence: TGTGCCAGCAGGGGGACTAGCGAGGAGCTGTTTTTT.

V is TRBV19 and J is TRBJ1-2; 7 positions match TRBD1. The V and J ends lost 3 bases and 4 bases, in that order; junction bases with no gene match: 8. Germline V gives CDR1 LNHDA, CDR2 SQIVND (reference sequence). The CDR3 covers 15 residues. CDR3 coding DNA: TGTGCCAGTAGTATGCAGGGGGATGGGGTCTATGGCTACACCTTC. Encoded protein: CASSMQGDGVYGYTF. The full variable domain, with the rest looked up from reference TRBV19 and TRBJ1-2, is DGGITQSPKYLFRKEGQNVTLSCEQNLNHDAMYWYRQDPGQGLRLIYYSQIVNDFQKGDIAEGYSVSREKKESFPLTVTSAQKNPTAFYLCASSMQGDGVYGYTFGSGTRLTVV.

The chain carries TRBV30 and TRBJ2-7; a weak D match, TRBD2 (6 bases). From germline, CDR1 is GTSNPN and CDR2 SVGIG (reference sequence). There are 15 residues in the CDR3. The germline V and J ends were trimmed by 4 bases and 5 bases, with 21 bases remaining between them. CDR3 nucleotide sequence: TGTGCCTGGAAATATAGGTCTAGCGCGGACCACGAGCAGTACTTC. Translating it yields CAWKYRSSADHEQYF.